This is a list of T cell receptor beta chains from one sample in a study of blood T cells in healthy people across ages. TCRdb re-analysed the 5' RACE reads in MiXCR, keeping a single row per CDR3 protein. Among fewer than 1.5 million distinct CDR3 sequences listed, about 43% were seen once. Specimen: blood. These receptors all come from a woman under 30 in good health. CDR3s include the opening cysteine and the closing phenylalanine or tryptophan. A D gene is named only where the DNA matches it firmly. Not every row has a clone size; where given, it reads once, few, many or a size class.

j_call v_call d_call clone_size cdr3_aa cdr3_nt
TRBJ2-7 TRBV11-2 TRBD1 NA CASSLRRGLHYEQYF TGTGCCAGCAGCCTAAGAAGGGGGCTTCACTACGAGCAGTACTTC
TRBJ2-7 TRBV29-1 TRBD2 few CSVDRAGEESYEQYF TGCAGCGTTGACAGAGCGGGAGAAGAGTCCTACGAGCAGTACTTC
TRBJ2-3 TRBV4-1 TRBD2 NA CASSPRGLAEDTQYF TGCGCCAGCAGCCCCCGAGGGCTAGCGGAAGATACGCAGTATTTT
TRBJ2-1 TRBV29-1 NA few CSLTVGLHSYNEQFF TGCAGCCTGACAGTAGGACTTCACTCCTACAATGAGCAGTTCTTC
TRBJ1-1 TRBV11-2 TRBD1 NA CASSSGAGTVNTEAFF TGTGCCAGCAGCTCCGGCGCCGGGACAGTGAACACTGAAGCTTTCTTT
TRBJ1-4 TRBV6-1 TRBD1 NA CASSEDRGREKLFF TGTGCCAGCAGTGAAGACAGGGGGCGTGAAAAACTGTTTTTT
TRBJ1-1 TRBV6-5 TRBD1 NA CASSYSNRRDRGTEAFF TGTGCCAGCAGTTACTCGAACCGGCGGGACAGGGGAACTGAAGCTTTCTTT
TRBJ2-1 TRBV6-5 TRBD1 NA CASSYLGTGVNEQFF TGTGCCAGCAGTTACCTCGGGACAGGGGTCAATGAGCAGTTCTTC
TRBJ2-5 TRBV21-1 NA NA CASSKDRWRIKETQYF TGTGCCAGCAGCAAAGATAGGTGGCGGATTAAAGAGACCCAGTACTTC
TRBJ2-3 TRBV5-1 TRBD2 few CASSLAGLVTDTQYF TGCGCCAGCAGCTTGGCGGGACTAGTTACAGATACGCAGTATTTT
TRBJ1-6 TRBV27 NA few CASSGDTLYNSPLHF TGTGCCAGCAGTGGGGACACCCTTTATAATTCACCCCTCCACTTT
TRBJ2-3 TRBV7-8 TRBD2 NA CASSSGLATGTDTQYF TGTGCCAGCAGCTCCGGACTAGCGACGGGCACAGATACGCAGTATTTT
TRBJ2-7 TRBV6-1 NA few CASSESGQGPYEQYF TGTGCCAGCAGTGAATCGGGGCAGGGCCCATACGAGCAGTACTTC
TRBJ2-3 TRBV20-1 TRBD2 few CSAGVAGGLDTDTQYF TGCAGTGCTGGGGTAGCGGGGGGCCTTGACACAGATACGCAGTATTTT
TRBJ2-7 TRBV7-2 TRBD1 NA CASSDDRAEQYF TGTGCCAGCAGCGACGACAGGGCCGAGCAGTACTTC
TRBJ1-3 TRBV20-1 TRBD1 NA CSARHPGGIGGNTIYF TGCAGTGCTCGTCATCCAGGGGGCATTGGTGGAAACACCATATATTTT
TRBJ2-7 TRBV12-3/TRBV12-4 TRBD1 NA CASSSYRGYEQYF TGTGCCAGCAGTTCGTACAGGGGATACGAGCAGTACTTC
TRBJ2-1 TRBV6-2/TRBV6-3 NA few CASIGPGSSYNEQFF TGTGCCAGCATCGGGCCTGGGAGCTCCTACAATGAGCAGTTCTTC
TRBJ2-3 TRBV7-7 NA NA CASSLGPIEDTQYF TGTGCCAGCAGCTTAGGCCCCATCGAGGATACGCAGTATTTT
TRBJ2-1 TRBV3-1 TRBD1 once CACTRQGAPVNEQFF TGTGCCTGCACCCGACAGGGGGCACCGGTCAATGAGCAGTTCTTC
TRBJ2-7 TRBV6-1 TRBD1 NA CASSELGTEPYEQYF TGTGCCAGCAGTGAACTCGGGACAGAACCCTACGAGCAGTACTTC
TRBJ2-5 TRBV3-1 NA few CASSQNAGNEQYF TGTGCCAGCAGCCAAAACGCGGGGAATGAGCAGTACTTC
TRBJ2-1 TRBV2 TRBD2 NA CASSEARASGIREQFF TGTGCCAGCAGTGAAGCGAGGGCTAGCGGGATTCGTGAGCAGTTCTTC
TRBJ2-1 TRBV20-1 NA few CSALRGYEQFF TGCAGTGCCCTGCGGGGATATGAGCAGTTCTTC
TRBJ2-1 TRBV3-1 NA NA CASTQRGGSYNEQFF TGTGCCAGCACCCAAAGGGGGGGCTCCTACAATGAGCAGTTCTTC
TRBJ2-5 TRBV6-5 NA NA CASSYYEGGTQYF TGTGCCAGCAGTTACTACGAAGGGGGGACCCAGTACTTC
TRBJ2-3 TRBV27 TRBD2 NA CASSPQGLAGGSTDTQYF TGTGCCAGCAGCCCCCAGGGACTAGCGGGAGGTAGCACAGATACGCAGTATTTT
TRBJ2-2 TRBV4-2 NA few CASSPDPGKNTGELFF TGTGCCAGCAGCCCCGACCCGGGGAAGAACACCGGGGAGCTGTTTTTT
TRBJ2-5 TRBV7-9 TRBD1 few CASSFGTGWGETQYF TGTGCCAGCAGCTTTGGGACAGGGTGGGGTGAGACCCAGTACTTC
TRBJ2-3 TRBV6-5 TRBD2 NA CASSYQIAGGYTDTQYF TGTGCCAGCAGTTACCAAATAGCGGGGGGATACACAGATACGCAGTATTTT
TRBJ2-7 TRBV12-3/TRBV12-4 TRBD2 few CASSPGSGGPYEQYF TGTGCCAGCAGTCCGGGGAGCGGGGGGCCCTACGAGCAGTACTTC
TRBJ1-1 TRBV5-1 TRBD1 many CASSLDGSGRGTEAFF TGCGCCAGCAGCTTGGATGGTTCAGGCAGGGGGACTGAAGCTTTCTTT
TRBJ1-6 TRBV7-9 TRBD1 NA CASSSDGQGNSPLHF TGTGCCAGCAGCTCGGACGGACAGGGAAATTCACCCCTCCACTTT
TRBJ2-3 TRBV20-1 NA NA CSAREAESYSDTQYF TGCAGTGCTAGAGAAGCGGAGTCCTACTCAGATACGCAGTATTTT
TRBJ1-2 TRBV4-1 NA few CASSQEERSLNYGYTF TGCGCCAGCAGCCAAGAGGAACGGAGCCTTAACTATGGCTACACCTTC
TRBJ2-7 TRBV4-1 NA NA CASSQGAPYEQYF TGCGCCAGCAGCCAGGGGGCCCCCTACGAGCAGTACTTC
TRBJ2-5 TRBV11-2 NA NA CASSLDMGPKKDQETQYF TGTGCCAGCAGCTTAGATATGGGCCCGAAAAAAGACCAAGAGACCCAGTACTTC
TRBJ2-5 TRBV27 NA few CASSSAQPNQETQYF TGTGCCAGCAGTTCGGCCCAGCCAAACCAAGAGACCCAGTACTTC
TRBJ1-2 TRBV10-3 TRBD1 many CAISETGANYGYTF TGTGCCATCAGTGAGACAGGGGCCAACTATGGCTACACCTTC
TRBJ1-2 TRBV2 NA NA CATLGQLANYGYTF TGTGCCACCTTAGGACAGTTAGCTAACTATGGCTACACCTTC
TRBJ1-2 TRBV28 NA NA CASPRDPMLQSYGYTF TGTGCCAGCCCTAGGGACCCAATGTTGCAGTCGTACGGCTACACCTTC
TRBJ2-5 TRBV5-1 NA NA CASSPAGTEFNEQYF TGCGCCAGCAGCCCAGCAGGAACGGAATTCAATGAGCAGTACTTC
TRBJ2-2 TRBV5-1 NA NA CASSPRAGATSGELFF TGCGCCAGCAGCCCCCGGGCAGGGGCGACCTCCGGGGAGCTGTTTTTT
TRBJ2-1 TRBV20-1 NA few CSAGGWNEQFF TGCAGTGCTGGGGGGTGGAATGAGCAGTTCTTC
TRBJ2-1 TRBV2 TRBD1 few CASRGQPYSYNEQFF TGTGCCAGCAGGGGACAGCCCTACTCCTACAATGAGCAGTTCTTC
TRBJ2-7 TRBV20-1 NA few CSARGTVLYEQYF TGCAGTGCTCGGGGGACGGTTCTCTACGAGCAGTACTTC
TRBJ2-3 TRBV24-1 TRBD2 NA CATSDWGTSGGADTQYF TGTGCCACCAGTGATTGGGGGACTAGCGGGGGAGCAGATACGCAGTATTTT
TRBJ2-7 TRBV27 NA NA CASSFSGQTYEQYF TGTGCCAGCAGTTTTAGCGGCCAGACCTACGAGCAGTACTTC